The sequence of this T cell receptor beta chain was determined in a study of blood T cell repertoires in COVID-19. Study as a whole: PBMCs, B-cell-depleted T cells, or T cells provided the cDNA or gDNA that made up the material.

Per the original methods: Estimates of nucleated cell counts were drawn from the amplification of reference gene primers. The method was immunoSEQ multiplex PCR; TCRdb's version includes in-frame clones alone and lacks a portion of them. V and J calls and clone size are those listed in that table; D and trimming were worked out from the DNA. The table has roughly 250,000 clones, roughly 84% seen once. Between the trimmed V and J ends, which lost 2 bases and 2 bases, there was a span of 11 bases. The germline V gene has CDR1 SGHDN and CDR2 FVKESK. The CDR3 covers 15 residues. In this sample, this clone turned up a few times.

The chain has TRBV14 and TRBJ2-3; the D gene is possibly TRBD2 (6 bases). This TCR was sampled from a human donor in a cohort sampled during active COVID-19. The sample consisted of peripheral blood. The CDR3 DNA reads as TGTGCCAGCAGCCAATGGAGGGGAAACACAGATACGCAGTATTTT. Translating gives CASSQWRGNTDTQYF.